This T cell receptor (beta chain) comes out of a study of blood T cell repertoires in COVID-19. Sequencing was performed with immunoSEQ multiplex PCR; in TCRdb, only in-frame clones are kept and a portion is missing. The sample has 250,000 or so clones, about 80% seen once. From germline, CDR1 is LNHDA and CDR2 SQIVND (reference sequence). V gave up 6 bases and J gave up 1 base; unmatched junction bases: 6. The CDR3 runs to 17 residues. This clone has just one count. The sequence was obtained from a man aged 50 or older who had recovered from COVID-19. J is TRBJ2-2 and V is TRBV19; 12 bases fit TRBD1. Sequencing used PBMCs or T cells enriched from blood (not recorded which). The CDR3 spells CASRTGQGARNTGELFF. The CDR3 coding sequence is TGTGCCAGTAGAACGGGACAGGGGGCACGGAACACCGGGGAGCTGTTTTTT.